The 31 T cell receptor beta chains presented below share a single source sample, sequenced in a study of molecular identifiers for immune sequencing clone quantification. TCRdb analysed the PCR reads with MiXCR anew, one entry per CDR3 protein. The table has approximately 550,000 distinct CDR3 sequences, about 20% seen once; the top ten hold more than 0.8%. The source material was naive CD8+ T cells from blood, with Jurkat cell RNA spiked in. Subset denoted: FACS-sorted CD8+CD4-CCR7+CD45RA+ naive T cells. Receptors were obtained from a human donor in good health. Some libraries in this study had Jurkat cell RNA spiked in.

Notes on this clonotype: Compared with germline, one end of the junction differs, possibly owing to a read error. The CDR3 reads CASSYSRLSSYNSPFHF. CDR3 DNA: TGTGCCAGCAGTTACTCGAGACTTAGCTCCTATAATTCACCCTTCCACTTT. The chain carries TRBV6-5 and TRBJ1-6, with D hard to call. Germline CDR1 is MNHEY and CDR2 is SVGAGI. This CDR3 comprises 17 residues.

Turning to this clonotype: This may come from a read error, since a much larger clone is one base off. The CDR3 region is CATSPPDKPKLDYTF. The CDR3 DNA reads as TGTGCCACCAGCCCGCCGGACAAACCGAAATTGGATTACACCTTC. The chain combines TRBV11-2 with TRBJ1-2; TRBD1 might be the D (5 bases). Germline lookup yields CDR1 SGHAT and CDR2 FQNNGV. The CDR3 is made up of 15 amino acids.

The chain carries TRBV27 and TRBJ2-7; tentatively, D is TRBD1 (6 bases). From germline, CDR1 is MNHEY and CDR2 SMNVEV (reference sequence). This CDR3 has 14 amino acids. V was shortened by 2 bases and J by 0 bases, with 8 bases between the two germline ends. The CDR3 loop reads CASSLQGNSYEQYF. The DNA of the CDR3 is TGTGCCAGCAGTTTACAGGGGAACTCCTACGAGCAGTACTTC.

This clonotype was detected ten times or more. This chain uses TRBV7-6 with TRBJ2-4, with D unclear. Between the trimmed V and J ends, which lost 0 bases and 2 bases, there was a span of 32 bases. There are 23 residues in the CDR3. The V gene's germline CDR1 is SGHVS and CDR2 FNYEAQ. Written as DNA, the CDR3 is TGTGCCAGCAGCTTAGCCTTCTTCGGTCTTGCGACGACGGAGATATGTCCCAAAAACATTCAGTACTTC. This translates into CASSLAFFGLATTEICPKNIQYF.

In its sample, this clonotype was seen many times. In DNA, the CDR3 is TGTGCCAGCACACGGGGGGGTGCGGGACCGGACGGAGATACGCAGTATTTT. This translates into CASTRGGAGPDGDTQYF. The chain combines TRBV28 with TRBJ2-3, with 8 positions matching TRBD2. Per germline, CDR1 MDHEN and CDR2 SYDVKM. V lost 7 bases and J lost 5; bases outside the gene matches: 17. This CDR3 contains 17 residues.

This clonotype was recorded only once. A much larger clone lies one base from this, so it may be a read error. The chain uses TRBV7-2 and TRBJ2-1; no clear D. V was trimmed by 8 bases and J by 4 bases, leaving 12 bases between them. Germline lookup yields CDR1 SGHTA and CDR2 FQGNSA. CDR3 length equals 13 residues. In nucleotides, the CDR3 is TGTGCCAGCGGCCCCGAACCATACAATGAGCAGTTCTTC. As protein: CASGPEPYNEQFF.

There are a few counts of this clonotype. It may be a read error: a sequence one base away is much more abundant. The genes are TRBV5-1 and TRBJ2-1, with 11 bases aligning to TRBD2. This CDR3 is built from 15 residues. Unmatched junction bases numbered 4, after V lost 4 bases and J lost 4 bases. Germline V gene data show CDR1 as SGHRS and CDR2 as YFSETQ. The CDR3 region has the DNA TGCGCCAGCAGCCATACTAGCGGGGGATACAATGAGCAGTTCTTC. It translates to CASSHTSGGYNEQFF.

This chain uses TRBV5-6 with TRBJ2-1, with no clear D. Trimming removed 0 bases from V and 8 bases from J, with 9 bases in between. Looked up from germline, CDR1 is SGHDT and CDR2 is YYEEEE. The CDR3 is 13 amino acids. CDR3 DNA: TGTGCCAGCAGCTTGGCCTCCCGAGATGAGCAGTTCTTC. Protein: CASSLASRDEQFF. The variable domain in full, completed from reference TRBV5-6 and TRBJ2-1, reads DAGVTQSPTHLIKTRGQQVTLRCSPKSGHDTVSWYQQALGQGPQFIFQYYEEEERQRGNFPDRFSGHQFPNYSSELNVNALLLGDSALYLCASSLASRDEQFFGPGTRLTVL.

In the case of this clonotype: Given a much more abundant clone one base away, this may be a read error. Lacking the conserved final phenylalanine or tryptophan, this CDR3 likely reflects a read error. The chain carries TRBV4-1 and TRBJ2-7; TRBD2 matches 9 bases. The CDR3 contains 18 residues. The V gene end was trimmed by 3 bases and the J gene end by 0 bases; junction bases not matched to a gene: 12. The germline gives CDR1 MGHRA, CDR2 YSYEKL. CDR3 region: CASSHTTPAGGYSYEQYL. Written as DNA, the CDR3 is TGCGCCAGCAGCCATACGACGCCAGCGGGGGGATACTCCTACGAGCAGTACCTC.

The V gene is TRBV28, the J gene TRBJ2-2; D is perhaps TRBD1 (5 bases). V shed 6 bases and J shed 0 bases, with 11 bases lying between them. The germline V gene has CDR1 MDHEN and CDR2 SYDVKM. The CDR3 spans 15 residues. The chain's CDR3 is CASSQDTANTGELFF. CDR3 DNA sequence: TGTGCCAGCAGCCAGGACACCGCGAACACCGGGGAGCTGTTTTTT.

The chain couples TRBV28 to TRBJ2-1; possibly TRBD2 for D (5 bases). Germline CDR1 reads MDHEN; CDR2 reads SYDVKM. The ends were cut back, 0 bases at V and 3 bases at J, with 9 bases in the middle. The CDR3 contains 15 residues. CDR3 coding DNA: TGTGCCAGCAGTTTATGGGAGAGGGACTACAATGAGCAGTTCTTC. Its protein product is CASSLWERDYNEQFF.

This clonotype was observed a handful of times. CDR3: CASRGSGRDYNEQFF. The CDR3, as DNA: TGTGCCAGCAGGGGGAGCGGGAGGGACTACAATGAGCAGTTCTTC. The chain combines TRBV12-3 or TRBV12-4 with TRBJ2-1; 10 positions match TRBD2. The CDR3 runs 15 residues. The ends lost 6 bases at V and 3 bases at J; junction bases unmatched: 5.

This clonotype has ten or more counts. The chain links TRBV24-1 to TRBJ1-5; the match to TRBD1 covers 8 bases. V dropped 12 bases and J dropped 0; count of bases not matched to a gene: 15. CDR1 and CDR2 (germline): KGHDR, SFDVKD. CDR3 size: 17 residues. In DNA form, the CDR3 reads TGTGCCCTACAAGGGCCCGGGACAGGACATAGCAATCAGCCCCAGCATTTT. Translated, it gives CALQGPGTGHSNQPQHF.

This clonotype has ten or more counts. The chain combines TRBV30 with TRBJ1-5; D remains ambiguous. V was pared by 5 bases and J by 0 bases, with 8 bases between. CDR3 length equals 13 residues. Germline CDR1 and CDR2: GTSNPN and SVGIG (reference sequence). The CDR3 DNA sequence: TGTGCCTGGGGCGACAATAGCAATCAGCCCCAGCATTTT. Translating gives CAWGDNSNQPQHF.

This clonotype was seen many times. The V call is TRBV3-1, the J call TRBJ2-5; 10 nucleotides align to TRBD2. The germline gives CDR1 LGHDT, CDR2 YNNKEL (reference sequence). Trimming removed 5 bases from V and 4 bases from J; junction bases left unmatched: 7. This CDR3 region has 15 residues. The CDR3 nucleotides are TGTGCCAGCAGCGTTCTGCTAGCGGGAGCAGAGACCCAGTACTTC. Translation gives CASSVLLAGAETQYF.

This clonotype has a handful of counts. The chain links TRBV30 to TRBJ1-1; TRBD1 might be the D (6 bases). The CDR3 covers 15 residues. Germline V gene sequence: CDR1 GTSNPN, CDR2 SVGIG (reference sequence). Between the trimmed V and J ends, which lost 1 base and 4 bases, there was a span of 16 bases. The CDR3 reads CAWSALGGLGTEAFF. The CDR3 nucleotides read TGTGCCTGGAGTGCCCTGGGGGGGCTGGGCACTGAAGCTTTCTTT.

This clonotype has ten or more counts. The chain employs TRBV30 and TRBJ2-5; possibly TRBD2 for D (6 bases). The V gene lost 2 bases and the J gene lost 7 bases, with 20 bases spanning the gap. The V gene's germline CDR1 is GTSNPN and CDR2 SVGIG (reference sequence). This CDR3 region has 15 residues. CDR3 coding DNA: TGTGCCTGGAGTCTAGCGACAGCCACGATATGGACCCAGTACTTC. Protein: CAWSLATATIWTQYF.

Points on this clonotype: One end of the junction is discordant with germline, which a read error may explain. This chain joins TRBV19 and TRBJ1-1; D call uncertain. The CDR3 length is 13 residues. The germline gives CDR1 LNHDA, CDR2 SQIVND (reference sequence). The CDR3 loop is CASSIPGPTGAFF. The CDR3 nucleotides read TGTGCCAGTAGTATTCCCGGCCCCACTGGAGCTTTCTTT.

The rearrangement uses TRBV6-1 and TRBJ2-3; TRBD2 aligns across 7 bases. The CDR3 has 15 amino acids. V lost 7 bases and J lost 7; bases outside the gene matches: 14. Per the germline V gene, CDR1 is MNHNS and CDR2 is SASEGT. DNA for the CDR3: TGTGCCAGCACCGGTGCCTGCGGGGGTTGGTATACGCAGTATTTT. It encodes CASTGACGGWYTQYF.

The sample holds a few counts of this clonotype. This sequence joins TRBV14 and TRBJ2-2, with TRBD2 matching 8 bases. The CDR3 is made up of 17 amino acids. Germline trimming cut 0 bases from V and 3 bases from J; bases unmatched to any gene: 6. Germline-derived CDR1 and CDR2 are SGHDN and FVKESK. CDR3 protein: CASSQDPIAGYTGELFF. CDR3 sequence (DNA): TGTGCCAGCAGCCAAGATCCTATAGCGGGGTACACCGGGGAGCTGTTTTTT.

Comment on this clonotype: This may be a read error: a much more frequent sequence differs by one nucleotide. The CDR3 protein is CASSEDRGGTGDLFF. The CDR3 bases are TGTGCCAGCAGCGAGGACAGGGGAGGGACCGGGGATCTGTTTTTT. The chain has TRBV9 and TRBJ2-2, with 9 bases fitting TRBD1. Germline values: CDR1 SGDLS, CDR2 YYNGEE. This CDR3 contains 15 residues.

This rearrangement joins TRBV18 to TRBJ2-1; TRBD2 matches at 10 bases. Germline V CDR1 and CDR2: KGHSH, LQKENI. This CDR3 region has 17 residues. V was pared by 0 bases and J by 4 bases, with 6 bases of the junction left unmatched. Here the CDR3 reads CASSPPEGLAFYNEQFF. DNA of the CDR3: TGTGCCAGCTCACCACCAGAGGGACTAGCGTTTTACAATGAGCAGTTCTTC.

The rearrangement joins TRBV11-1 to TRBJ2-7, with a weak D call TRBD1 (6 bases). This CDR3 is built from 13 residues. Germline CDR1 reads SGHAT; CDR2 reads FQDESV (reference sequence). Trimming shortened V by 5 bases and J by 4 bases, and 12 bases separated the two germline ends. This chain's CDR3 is CASSGRGEYEQYF. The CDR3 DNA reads TGTGCCAGCAGCGGCAGGGGTGAGTACGAGCAGTACTTC.

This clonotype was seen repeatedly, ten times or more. The CDR3 protein is CASSASTGYNEQFF. For the CDR3, the DNA is TGCGCCAGCAGCGCAAGCACCGGATACAATGAGCAGTTCTTC. The J gene is TRBJ2-1, the V gene TRBV4-1, with D unresolved. There are 14 residues in the CDR3. Trimming took 5 bases from V and 4 from J, leaving 12 bases between them. The germline V gene has CDR1 MGHRA and CDR2 YSYEKL.

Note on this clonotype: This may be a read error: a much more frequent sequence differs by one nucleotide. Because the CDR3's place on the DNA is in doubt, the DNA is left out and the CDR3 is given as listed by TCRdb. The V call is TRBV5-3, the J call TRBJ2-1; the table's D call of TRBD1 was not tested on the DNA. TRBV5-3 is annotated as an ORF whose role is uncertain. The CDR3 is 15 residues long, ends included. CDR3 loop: CASSFGAGTYNEQSF.

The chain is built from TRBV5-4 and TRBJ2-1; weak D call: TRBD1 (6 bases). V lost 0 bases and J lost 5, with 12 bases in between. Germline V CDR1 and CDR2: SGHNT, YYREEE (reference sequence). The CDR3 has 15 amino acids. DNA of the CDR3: TGTGCCAGCAGCTTGGACACAGGGTACAACAATGAGCAGTTCTTC. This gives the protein CASSLDTGYNNEQFF.

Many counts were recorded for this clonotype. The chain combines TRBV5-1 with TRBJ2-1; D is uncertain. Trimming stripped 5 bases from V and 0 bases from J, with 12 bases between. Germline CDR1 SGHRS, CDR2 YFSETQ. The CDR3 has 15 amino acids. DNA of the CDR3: TGCGCCAGCAGGGCCGACCCGAGCTCCTACAATGAGCAGTTCTTC. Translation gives CASRADPSSYNEQFF.

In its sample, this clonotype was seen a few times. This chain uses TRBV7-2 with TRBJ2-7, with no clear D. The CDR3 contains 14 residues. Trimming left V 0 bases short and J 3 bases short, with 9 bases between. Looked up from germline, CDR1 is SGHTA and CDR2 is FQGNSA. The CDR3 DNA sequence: TGTGCCAGCAGCTTAGCGCTAGAGATCTACGAGCAGTACTTC. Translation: CASSLALEIYEQYF.

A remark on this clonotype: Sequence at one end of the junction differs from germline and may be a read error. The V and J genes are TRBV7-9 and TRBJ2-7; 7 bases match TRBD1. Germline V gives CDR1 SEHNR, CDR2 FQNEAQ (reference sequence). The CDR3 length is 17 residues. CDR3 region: CASSHPRDSPQGYEQHF. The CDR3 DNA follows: TGTGCCAGCAGCCACCCTAGGGACAGTCCACAAGGGTACGAGCAGCACTTC.

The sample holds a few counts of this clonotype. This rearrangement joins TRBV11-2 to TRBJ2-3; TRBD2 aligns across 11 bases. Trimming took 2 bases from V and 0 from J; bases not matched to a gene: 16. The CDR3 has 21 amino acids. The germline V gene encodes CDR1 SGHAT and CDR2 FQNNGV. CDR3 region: CASSLPTSGGISGISTDTQYF. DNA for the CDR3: TGTGCCAGCAGCTTACCTACTAGCGGGGGAATAAGTGGGATTAGCACAGATACGCAGTATTTT.

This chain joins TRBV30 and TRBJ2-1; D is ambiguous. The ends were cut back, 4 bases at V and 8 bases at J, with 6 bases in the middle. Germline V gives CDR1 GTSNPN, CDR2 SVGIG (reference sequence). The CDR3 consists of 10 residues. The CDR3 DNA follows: TGTGCCTGGAAGGGATATGAGCAGTTCTTC. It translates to CAWKGYEQFF. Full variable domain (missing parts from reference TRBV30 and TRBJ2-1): SQTIHQWPATLVQPVGSPLSLECTVEGTSNPNLYWYRQAAGRGLQLLFYSVGIGQISSEVPQNLSASRPQDRQFILSSKKLLLSDSGFYLCAWKGYEQFFGPGTRLTVL.